This T cell receptor beta chain emerged from a study of blood T cell repertoires in COVID-19 (dated by TCRdb to 2020 to 2021). Study-wide context: Collaborator samples came from the United States, Italy and Spain and covered acute and convalescent phases of COVID-19. The repertoires were released in a freely available public database meant as a resource for research on the immune response to SARS-CoV-2. Nearly every sample came with metadata listing a de-identified subject ID, COVID-19 status, age in years and sex. The samples were drawn from the first 160 participants of the ongoing ImmuneRACE study and from 1,200 or so subjects provided by 6 global collaborators. Deeply sampled blood TCRbeta repertoires from subjects exposed to, actively infected with, or recovered from COVID-19 were included in the dataset. The prospective study material was composed of cDNA or gDNA derived from T cells, B-cell-depleted T cells, or PBMCs. HLA class I and class II types, where available, came from metadata supplied by the sample provider rather than from assay-based typing.

What the research found in general, with its limitations: Clinical and demographic metadata were provided uncurated, with the amount varying by source and participant.

The immunoSEQ Assay, a bias-controlled multiplex PCR, was used to amplify TCRbeta CDR3 regions from genomic DNA. In the authors' own workflow: Nucleated cell counts per sample were estimated from amplification of reference gene primers within the assay. Sequence reads were collapsed and filtered to measure the absolute abundance of every unique TCRbeta CDR3 rearrangement. For each sample, productive Simpson clonality was calculated by taking the square root of Simpson's diversity index across productive rearrangements. TCRdb's version of the immuneACCESS table is confined to in-frame rearrangements and falls short of the full clone set. An unresolved V gene accounts for under half of the shortfall where checked; the remainder is of unknown origin. Clone size and the V and J calls come from that table; the DNA yielded D and trimming. Within this sample are some 180,000 clones, with just under 80% of them counted one time only. The ten biggest clones cover 2.5% to 3% of the sample.

V was cut back by 6 bases and J by 1 base, leaving a gap of 13 bases between them. Based on the germline V gene (reference sequence), the CDR1 and CDR2 sequences are SGHNT and YYREEE. The CDR3 covers 14 residues, taking in both the cysteine and the phenylalanine. Only the CDR3 part of the read is kept: 42 bases, read in frame from the first base. Collaborating institutions collected whole blood in K2EDTA tubes following their own protocols. For TCRbeta analysis, collaborator samples were shipped as frozen whole blood, as isolated PBMCs, or as DNA extracted from either sample type. Note on this clone: Its binding antigen is unknown. Nothing much larger sits one base from this clone, and base qualities are not available.

This TCR was recovered from a woman older than 75 with active or convalescent COVID-19. The sequenced sample consisted of peripheral blood. The sequence joins TRBV5-4 to TRBJ1-1; TRBD1 is a possible D gene, resting on 5 matching bases. The CDR3 corresponds to CASKTLTGNTEAFF. The DNA reads TGTGCCAGCAAAACCTTAACAGGGAACACTGAAGCTTTCTTT.